The T cell receptor (beta chain) described here comes from a study of OX40 agonist ivuxolimab in advanced cancers. Study details: Prior anti-PD-1, anti-PD-L1 or anti-CTLA-4 therapy was allowed; about 39% had some.

Overall study findings and caveats: Blood T cells, both CD4+ and CD8+, expanded clonally by week 6 at 0.1 to 3.0 mg/kg.

Generated by immunoSEQ multiplex PCR, the TCRdb table keeps only in-frame clones and is missing some. The sample lists approximately 30,000 clones; less than 90% were seen once. Comment on this clone: Antigen: not known.

Germline values: CDR1 MNHEY, CDR2 SVGAGI. This CDR3 comprises 16 residues. Trimming cost V 2 bases and J 6 bases; bases outside gene matches: 7. Patients who had autoimmune disease history or got systemic immunosuppression were left out. The origin of this receptor is an adult with an advanced solid tumor such as melanoma, head and neck, liver or kidney cancer. Material: CD4+ or CD8+ T cells sorted from blood, obtained in a trial of the OX40 agonist ivuxolimab. The V call is TRBV6-5, the J call TRBJ1-4; TRBD1 aligns across 9 bases. In nucleotides, the CDR3 is TGTGCCAGCAGTTACGTGTTCGGGACAGGGTATGAAAAACTGTTTTTT. Protein sequence: CASSYVFGTGYEKLFF.